This is a list of T cell receptor beta chains from one sample in a study of CD8+CD57+ T cells in acquired aplastic anemia. TCRdb independently ran MiXCR on the reads; one entry per CDR3 protein. The table records fewer than 250,000 distinct CDR3 sequences, 50% to 55% of them present only once. Input material: sorted CD4+, CD8+, or CD8+CD57+ T cells (not recorded which) from PBMCs. Receptor source: a human donor in good health, serving as a control. Both conserved end residues are part of each CDR3. D genes are given only for firm matches. Clone size is shown for a subset of rows, as once, few, many or a class of expanded clone.

j_gene,abundance,v_gene,d_gene,CDR3aa,CDR3nt
TRBJ2-7,-,TRBV10-3,TRBD2,CAISEGLAGITYEQYF,TGTGCCATCAGTGAGGGACTAGCGGGAATTACCTACGAGCAGTACTTC
TRBJ1-1,-,TRBV20-1,TRBD1,CSAPFAGGDTEAFF,TGCAGTGCTCCCTTTGCAGGGGGGGACACTGAAGCTTTCTTT
TRBJ2-1,many,TRBV7-2,-,CASSLVVSSYNEQFF,TGTGCCAGCAGCTTAGTGGTAAGCTCCTACAATGAGCAGTTCTTC
TRBJ1-1,once,TRBV7-9,TRBD1,CASSSDSGQGAGNTEAFF,TGTGCCAGCAGCTCTGATAGCGGACAGGGGGCGGGGAACACTGAAGCTTTCTTT
TRBJ1-5,-,TRBV9,-,CASSLVGQEDGYPQHF,TGTGCCAGCAGCCTTGTGGGGCAGGAGGATGGCTATCCCCAGCATTTT
TRBJ2-7,many,TRBV19,TRBD1,CASSIRVGGHYEQYF,TGTGCCAGTAGTATCCGCGTAGGGGGCCACTACGAGCAGTACTTC
TRBJ2-3,many,TRBV19,TRBD2,CASTKGLADTDTQYF,TGTGCCAGTACCAAGGGACTAGCGGACACAGATACGCAGTATTTT
TRBJ1-2,-,TRBV28,-,CASSSPPDSNYGYTF,TGTGCCAGCAGTTCCCCCCCGGACAGCAACTATGGCTACACCTTC
TRBJ1-6,few,TRBV20-1,TRBD1,CSASPGQGANSPLHF,TGCAGTGCTAGCCCGGGACAGGGGGCGAATTCACCCCTCCACTTT
TRBJ1-1,many,TRBV5-8,-,CASSIEPNTEAFF,TGTGCCAGCAGCATCGAGCCGAACACTGAAGCTTTCTTT
TRBJ2-5,-,TRBV5-1,-,CASTYSQEAQYF,TGCGCCAGCACATACAGCCAAGAGGCCCAGTACTTC
TRBJ2-3,-,TRBV10-3,TRBD2,CAITASGGRTDTQYF,TGTGCCATCACCGCTAGCGGGGGCCGCACAGATACGCAGTATTTT
TRBJ2-5,-,TRBV7-3,TRBD1,CASSFLQGYEQETQYF,TGTGCCAGCAGCTTCCTACAGGGGTATGAGCAAGAGACCCAGTACTTC
TRBJ2-7,-,TRBV28,-,CASSLLTLRGSYEQYF,TGTGCCAGCAGTTTACTTACCTTGAGGGGGTCCTACGAGCAGTACTTC
TRBJ1-6,-,TRBV9,TRBD1,CASRGQGFSPLHF,TGTGCCAGCCGGGGACAGGGATTCTCACCCCTCCACTTT
TRBJ2-3,-,TRBV3-1,-,CASSQSPGVGADTQYF,TGTGCCAGCAGCCAATCGCCGGGGGTGGGGGCAGATACGCAGTATTTT
TRBJ2-7,-,TRBV10-3,-,CAISEDSYEQYF,TGTGCCATCAGTGAAGACAGCTACGAGCAGTACTTC
TRBJ2-5,many,TRBV5-1,TRBD1,CASSLGRTGGETQYF,TGCGCCAGCAGCTTGGGACGGACAGGGGGCGAGACCCAGTACTTC
TRBJ1-6,once,TRBV9,-,CASSGGAAGNSPLHF,TGTGCCAGCAGCGGAGGGGCAGCCGGGAATTCACCCCTCCACTTT
TRBJ1-6,-,TRBV19,-,CASSAQEGQGSNSPLHF,TGTGCCAGTAGTGCTCAGGAAGGGCAGGGCTCAAATTCACCCCTCCACTTT
TRBJ2-2,few,TRBV5-1,-,CASSPRVTPPPGTGELFF,TGCGCCAGCAGCCCCCGGGTGACTCCCCCCCCGGGCACCGGGGAGCTGTTTTTT
TRBJ2-1,few,TRBV29-1,-,CSVDGSSGYNEQFF,TGCAGCGTTGACGGGTCTTCAGGCTACAATGAGCAGTTCTTC
TRBJ2-3,few,TRBV3-1,-,CASSPSGTIGVTDTQYF,TGTGCCAGCAGCCCATCCGGGACAATCGGGGTCACAGATACGCAGTATTTT
TRBJ1-6,-,TRBV5-1,-,CASKGRSDSPLHF,TGCGCCAGCAAAGGGAGATCGGATTCACCCCTCCACTTT
TRBJ1-5,many,TRBV20-1,-,CSARVDLGNQPQHF,TGCAGTGCTAGAGTGGATTTAGGCAATCAGCCCCAGCATTTT
TRBJ1-6,-,TRBV20-1,TRBD1,CSAAVGTGNNSPLHF,TGCAGTGCTGCCGTAGGGACAGGGAATAATTCACCCCTCCACTTT
TRBJ2-3,-,TRBV24-1,TRBD1,CATSPAGTGGRTDTQYF,TGTGCCACCAGTCCGGCCGGGACAGGGGGGCGCACAGATACGCAGTATTTT
TRBJ2-3,many,TRBV9,-,CASSVVPTGTDTQYF,TGTGCCAGCAGCGTAGTCCCCACGGGGACAGATACGCAGTATTTT
TRBJ1-4,-,TRBV10-3,TRBD1,CATSMDRALEKLFF,TGTGCCACCTCCATGGACAGGGCGCTCGAAAAACTGTTTTTT
TRBJ2-1,many,TRBV19,-,CASRTGTAEVNEQFF,TGTGCCAGCAGAACCGGGACGGCCGAAGTCAATGAGCAGTTCTTC
TRBJ2-3,-,TRBV29-1,TRBD2,CSVGTSGTDTQYF,TGCAGCGTTGGGACTAGCGGCACAGATACGCAGTATTTT
TRBJ1-5,-,TRBV20-1,TRBD1,CSARLRQGTNQPQHF,TGCAGTGCTAGACTCAGACAGGGCACTAATCAGCCCCAGCATTTT
TRBJ1-2,-,TRBV7-2,-,CASSSRGFYGYTF,TGTGCCAGCAGCTCCCGGGGGTTCTATGGCTACACCTTC
TRBJ2-2,-,TRBV20-1,-,CSARGGSAGELFF,TGCAGTGCTAGGGGCGGAAGCGCCGGGGAGCTGTTTTTT
TRBJ1-1,-,TRBV29-1,-,CSSRDGTTEAFF,TGCAGCTCCCGGGACGGGACCACTGAAGCTTTCTTT
TRBJ1-2,many,TRBV20-1,TRBD1,CSADSGQGDGYTF,TGCAGTGCTGACTCGGGACAGGGGGATGGCTACACCTTC
TRBJ1-4,-,TRBV2,-,CASSEAGSGNEKLFF,TGTGCCAGCAGTGAAGCCGGGAGTGGCAATGAAAAACTGTTTTTT
TRBJ2-2,-,TRBV9,TRBD1,CASSGRQGSGELFF,TGTGCCAGCAGCGGAAGACAGGGATCCGGGGAGCTGTTTTTT
TRBJ2-7,-,TRBV9,TRBD1,CASSPRGQGSSYEQYF,TGTGCCAGCAGCCCCCGGGGACAGGGGTCCTCCTACGAGCAGTACTTC
TRBJ1-6,-,TRBV6-5,-,CASSYGESPLHF,TGTGCCAGCAGTTATGGGGAGTCACCCCTCCACTTT
TRBJ2-7,-,TRBV10-3,TRBD1,CAIRAAGTGVSYEQYF,TGTGCCATCAGGGCAGCCGGGACAGGGGTCTCCTACGAGCAGTACTTC
TRBJ1-2,-,TRBV2,-,CASSVARQTNYGYTF,TGTGCCAGCAGTGTGGCTCGACAGACTAACTATGGCTACACCTTC
TRBJ1-5,many,TRBV3-1,-,CASSQDRWGGQPQHF,TGTGCCAGCAGCCAAGACAGGTGGGGGGGTCAGCCCCAGCATTTT
TRBJ1-5,many,TRBV19,-,CASSITAQQPQHF,TGTGCCAGTAGTATTACAGCACAACAGCCCCAGCATTTT
TRBJ2-7,many,TRBV7-3,TRBD1,CASSPDGTGTYEQYF,TGTGCCAGCAGCCCGGACGGGACAGGTACCTACGAGCAGTACTTC
TRBJ2-7,once,TRBV15,TRBD1,CASSSETGVDEQYF,TGTGCCAGCAGTTCTGAGACAGGGGTGGACGAGCAGTACTTC
TRBJ2-3,many,TRBV5-5,-,CASSAPGPNMNTQYF,TGTGCCAGCAGCGCGCCGGGCCCCAATATGAATACGCAGTATTTT
TRBJ1-4,many,TRBV6-1,-,CASRAGGGGGEKLFF,TGTGCCAGCAGAGCAGGCGGAGGCGGAGGTGAAAAACTGTTTTTT
TRBJ2-3,many,TRBV4-2,-,CASSHRPYRGSTDTQYF,TGTGCCAGCAGCCACCGACCCTACCGGGGCAGCACAGATACGCAGTATTTT
TRBJ1-1,-,TRBV10-3,-,CAISRTFNTEAFF,TGTGCCATCAGTAGGACATTTAACACTGAAGCTTTCTTT
TRBJ2-1,-,TRBV15,TRBD2,CATSRDASGGNEQFF,TGTGCCACCAGCAGAGATGCTAGCGGGGGAAATGAGCAGTTCTTC
TRBJ1-2,-,TRBV20-1,TRBD1,CSATPDRGYGYAF,TGCAGTGCTACCCCGGACAGGGGCTATGGCTACGCCTTC